This T cell receptor (beta chain) derives from a study of blood T cell repertoires in COVID-19. The CDR3 runs 18 residues. V shed 5 bases and J 0 bases; nucleotides not matched to a gene: 9. Per germline, CDR1 SGHTA and CDR2 FQGNSA. The method was immunoSEQ multiplex PCR; TCRdb's version includes in-frame clones alone and lacks a portion of them. Among more than 150,000 clones listed, around 90% were seen once. This chain joins TRBV7-2 and TRBJ2-1; TRBD2 matches 11 bases. This sequence was found in a woman aged 25 to 39 who had recovered from COVID-19. The sample was PBMCs or T cells enriched from blood (not recorded which). CDR3 sequence: CASSPGLAGPSSYNEQFF. CDR3 coding DNA: TGTGCCAGCAGCCCTGGACTAGCGGGCCCAAGCTCCTACAATGAGCAGTTCTTC.